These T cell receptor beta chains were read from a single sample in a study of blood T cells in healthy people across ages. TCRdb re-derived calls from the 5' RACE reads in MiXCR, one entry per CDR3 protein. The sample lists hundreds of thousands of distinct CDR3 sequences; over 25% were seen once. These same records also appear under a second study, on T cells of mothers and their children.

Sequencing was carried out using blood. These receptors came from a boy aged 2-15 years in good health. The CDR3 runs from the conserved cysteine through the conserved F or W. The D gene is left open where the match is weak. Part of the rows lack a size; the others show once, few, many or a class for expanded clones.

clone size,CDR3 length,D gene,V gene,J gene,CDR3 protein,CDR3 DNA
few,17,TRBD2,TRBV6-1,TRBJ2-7,CASSASGRRKGSYEQYF,TGTGCCAGCAGTGCTAGCGGGAGAAGGAAGGGGTCCTACGAGCAGTACTTC
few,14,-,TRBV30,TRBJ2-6,CAWRRGAGANVLTF,TGTGCCTGGAGGAGGGGGGCTGGGGCCAACGTCCTGACTTTC
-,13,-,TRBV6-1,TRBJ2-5,CASSELVGETQYF,TGTGCCAGCAGTGAATTGGTGGGGGAGACCCAGTACTTC
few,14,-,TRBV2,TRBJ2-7,CARGGAYSNYEQYF,TGTGCCAGGGGGGGGGCCTACTCGAACTACGAGCAGTACTTC
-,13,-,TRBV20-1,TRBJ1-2,CSARNRIGAGYTF,TGCAGTGCTAGAAACAGAATCGGTGCGGGCTACACCTTC
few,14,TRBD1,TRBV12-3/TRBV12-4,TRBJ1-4,CASSLDRAREKLFF,TGTGCCAGCAGTCTGGACAGGGCGAGGGAAAAACTGTTTTTT
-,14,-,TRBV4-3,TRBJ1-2,CASSQENFGGLSTF,TGCGCCAGCAGCCAAGAGAATTTCGGCGGGCTCTCCACCTTC
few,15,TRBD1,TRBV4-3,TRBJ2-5,CASSQERDRQETQYF,TGCGCCAGCAGCCAAGAACGGGACAGGCAAGAGACCCAGTACTTC
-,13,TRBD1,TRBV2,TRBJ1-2,CASSGGQGYGYTF,TGTGCCAGCAGTGGGGGACAGGGGTATGGCTACACCTTC
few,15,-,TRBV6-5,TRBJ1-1,CASSYRRQPNTEAFF,TGTGCCAGCAGTTATAGGCGGCAGCCGAACACTGAAGCTTTCTTT